A selection of T cell receptor beta chains follows, all from one sample in a study of human T cells and chemical hapten exposure. TCRdb re-derived calls from the 5' RACE reads in MiXCR, one entry per CDR3 protein. Of 80,000 or so distinct CDR3 sequences detected, about a sixth appear once; the ten largest clones hold over 6.5%. The receptors were sampled from a female donor in good health. Both conserved end residues are trimmed from each CDR3. Clone size, where shown, is once, few, many, or a class for clones that have expanded.

clone size: few
V gene: TRBV2
CDR3 protein: ASSEAGSEQF

clone size: NA
V gene: TRBV29-1
CDR3 protein: SVSTVTEAF

clone size: NA
V gene: TRBV7-2
CDR3 protein: ASSPWGTGSQPQH

clone size: NA
V gene: TRBV9
CDR3 protein: ASSVGAESNYGYT

clone size: NA
V gene: TRBV2
CDR3 protein: AISGPTDTQY

clone size: NA
V gene: TRBV18
CDR3 protein: ASSPPNTDTQY

clone size: NA
V gene: TRBV14
CDR3 protein: ASSRWGTEGEKLF

clone size: few
V gene: TRBV6-1
CDR3 protein: ASSGVYSNQPQH

clone size: many
V gene: TRBV27
CDR3 protein: ASSLLENTEAF

clone size: NA
V gene: TRBV5-6
CDR3 protein: ASSLDRGMTDTQY

clone size: NA
V gene: TRBV18
CDR3 protein: ASSPRTGTSGMGSYNEQF

clone size: NA
V gene: TRBV7-9
CDR3 protein: ASSTYTNTGELF

clone size: few
V gene: TRBV6-1
CDR3 protein: AVRAGGTDTQY

clone size: few
V gene: TRBV7-2
CDR3 protein: ASSPQGGGTDTQY

clone size: NA
V gene: TRBV5-6
CDR3 protein: ASRRWAGGSTGELF

clone size: medium-sized
V gene: TRBV6-1
CDR3 protein: ASSPNPGGSTEAF

clone size: NA
V gene: TRBV19
CDR3 protein: ASTDQGATGELF

clone size: few
V gene: TRBV29-1
CDR3 protein: SVQGGNTEAF

clone size: once
V gene: TRBV7-9
CDR3 protein: ASSARTGDQPQH

clone size: NA
V gene: TRBV10-3
CDR3 protein: AISQGNSNQPQH

clone size: NA
V gene: TRBV2
CDR3 protein: ASTKAGPSYNEQF

clone size: once
V gene: TRBV2
CDR3 protein: ASSVGQGRSTEAF

clone size: few
V gene: TRBV28
CDR3 protein: ASSPGTGWSYEQY

clone size: NA
V gene: TRBV13
CDR3 protein: ASSSNRGTNSPLH

clone size: few
V gene: TRBV2
CDR3 protein: ASSESGLGRPTDTQY

clone size: few
V gene: TRBV29-1
CDR3 protein: SVEETPNTEAF

clone size: many
V gene: TRBV7-2
CDR3 protein: ASSYRLAGSTDTQY

clone size: few
V gene: TRBV12-3/TRBV12-4
CDR3 protein: ASSPGQGARETQY

clone size: NA
V gene: TRBV11-3
CDR3 protein: ASSDRPNTEAF

clone size: NA
V gene: TRBV5-1
CDR3 protein: ASSLPPGQTSGANVLT

clone size: NA
V gene: TRBV10-3
CDR3 protein: AISQVVIHGYT

clone size: NA
V gene: TRBV21-1
CDR3 protein: ASSKDFTTIKETQY

clone size: few
V gene: TRBV6-1
CDR3 protein: ASSTGIYGYT

clone size: NA
V gene: TRBV6-5
CDR3 protein: ASSLLWASGRGSTDTQY

clone size: NA
V gene: TRBV20-1
CDR3 protein: SARGSGGQVNEKLF

clone size: few
V gene: TRBV29-1
CDR3 protein: SVDSEINEQF

clone size: many
V gene: TRBV29-1
CDR3 protein: SSSTSDEQF

clone size: NA
V gene: TRBV29-1
CDR3 protein: SVEGGDTYEKLF

clone size: many
V gene: TRBV28
CDR3 protein: ASFGRGPANYGYT

clone size: few
V gene: TRBV7-4
CDR3 protein: ASSPVRQNTEAF

clone size: NA
V gene: TRBV4-2
CDR3 protein: ASSQDYRQGYEQY

clone size: few
V gene: TRBV7-6
CDR3 protein: ASSFAPPGAATDTQY

clone size: many
V gene: TRBV9
CDR3 protein: ASSDRAGGPPDEQF

clone size: NA
V gene: TRBV29-1
CDR3 protein: SVTGTDTYEQY

clone size: NA
V gene: TRBV3-1
CDR3 protein: ASSQDAGRNKDTQY

clone size: NA
V gene: TRBV11-2
CDR3 protein: ASSFGGEKEPQH

clone size: NA
V gene: TRBV20-1
CDR3 protein: SARSQVSVAF

clone size: NA
V gene: TRBV5-6
CDR3 protein: ASSTRRDTQY